Below, one T cell receptor (beta chain) is given with its context. This sample is drawn from a study of cytomegalovirus exposure and HLA in healthy donors. Looked up from germline, CDR1 is SNHLY and CDR2 is FYNNEI. This CDR3 has 14 residues. J gave up 7 bases and V 7 bases, and 7 bases lay outside the gene matches. PCR used 60 Vbeta primers and 13 Jbeta primers. The assay was immunoSEQ multiplex PCR, and TCRdb's table has in-frame clones only and misses some. This table has some 140,000 clones, about three quarters appearing once. The sequence came from a woman in her thirties or forties in good health and CMV-seronegative. The material sequenced was PBMCs. This sequence joins TRBV2 and TRBJ2-1, with 10 bases matching TRBD2. The CDR3 DNA is TGTGCCAGCAATAGACTAGCGGGTCTAAATGAGCAGTTCTTC. Translated, it gives CASNRLAGLNEQFF.